The present T cell receptor (beta chain) was sequenced within a study of identical twins. This clonotype has more than one count but fewer than ten. TCRdb itself ran the 5' RACE reads through MiXCR, one entry per CDR3 protein. The sample includes roughly 350,000 distinct CDR3 sequences, approximately 9.1% of them seen just once. Per the germline V gene, CDR1 is MGHRA and CDR2 is YSYEKL. J gave up 0 bases and V 3 bases, and 3 bases lay outside the gene matches. CDR3 size: 16 residues. The chain recombines TRBV4-1 with TRBJ2-2; 8 bases align to TRBD1. What was sequenced was naive T cells sorted from blood. The receptor was isolated from a woman aged 50 to 65 in good health. CDR3 bases: TGCGCCAGCAGCCAGTCGACAGGGGCGAACACCGGGGAGCTGTTTTTT. This gives the protein CASSQSTGANTGELFF.